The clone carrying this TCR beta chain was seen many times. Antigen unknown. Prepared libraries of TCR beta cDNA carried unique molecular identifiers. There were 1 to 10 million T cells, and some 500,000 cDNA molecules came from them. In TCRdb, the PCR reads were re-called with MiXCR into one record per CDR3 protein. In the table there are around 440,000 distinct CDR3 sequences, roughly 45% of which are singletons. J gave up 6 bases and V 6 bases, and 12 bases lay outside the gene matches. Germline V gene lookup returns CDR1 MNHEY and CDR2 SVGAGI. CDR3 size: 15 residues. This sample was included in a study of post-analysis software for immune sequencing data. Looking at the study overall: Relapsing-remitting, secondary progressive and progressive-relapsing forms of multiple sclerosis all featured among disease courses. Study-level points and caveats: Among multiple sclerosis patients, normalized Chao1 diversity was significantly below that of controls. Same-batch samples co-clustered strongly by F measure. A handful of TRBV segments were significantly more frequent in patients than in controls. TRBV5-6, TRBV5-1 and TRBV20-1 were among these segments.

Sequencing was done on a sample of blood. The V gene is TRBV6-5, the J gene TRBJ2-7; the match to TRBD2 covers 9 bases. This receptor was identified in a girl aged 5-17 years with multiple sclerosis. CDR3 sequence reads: CASRRIAGERGEQYF. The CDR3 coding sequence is TGTGCCAGCAGACGGATAGCGGGAGAGAGGGGCGAGCAGTACTTC.